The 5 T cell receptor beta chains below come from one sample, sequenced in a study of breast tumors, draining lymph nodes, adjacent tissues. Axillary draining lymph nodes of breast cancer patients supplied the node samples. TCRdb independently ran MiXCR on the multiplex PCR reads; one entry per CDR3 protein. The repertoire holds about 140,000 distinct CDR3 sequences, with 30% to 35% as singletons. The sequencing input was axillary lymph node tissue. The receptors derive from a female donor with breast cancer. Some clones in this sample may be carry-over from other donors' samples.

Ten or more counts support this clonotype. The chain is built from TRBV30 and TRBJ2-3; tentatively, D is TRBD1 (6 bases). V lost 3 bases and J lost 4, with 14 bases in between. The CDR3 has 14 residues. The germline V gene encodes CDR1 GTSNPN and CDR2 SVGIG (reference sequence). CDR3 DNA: TGTGCCTGGAGAGAACAGGGTGTAGCAGATACGCAGTATTTT. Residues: CAWREQGVADTQYF.

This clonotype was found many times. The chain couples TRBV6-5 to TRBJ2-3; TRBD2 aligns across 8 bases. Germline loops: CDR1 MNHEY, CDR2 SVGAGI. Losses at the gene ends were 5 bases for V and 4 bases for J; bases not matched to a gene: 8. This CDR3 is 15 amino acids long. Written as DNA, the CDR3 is TGTGCCAGCAGTATTCGGGGGGGCGTAGCAGATACGCAGTATTTT. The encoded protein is CASSIRGGVADTQYF.

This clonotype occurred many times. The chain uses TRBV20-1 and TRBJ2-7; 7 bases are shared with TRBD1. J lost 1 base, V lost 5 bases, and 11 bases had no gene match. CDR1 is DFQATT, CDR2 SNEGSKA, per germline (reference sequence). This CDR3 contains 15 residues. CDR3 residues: CSADGQEHLSYEQYF. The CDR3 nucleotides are TGCAGTGCTGATGGACAGGAACACCTTTCCTACGAGCAGTACTTC.

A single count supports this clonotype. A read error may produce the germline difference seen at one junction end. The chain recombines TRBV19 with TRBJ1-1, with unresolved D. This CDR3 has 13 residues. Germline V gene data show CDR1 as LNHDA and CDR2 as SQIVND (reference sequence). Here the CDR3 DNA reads TGTGTCAGTAGTTCGACCCATAACACTGAAGCTTTCTTT. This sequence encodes CVSSSTHNTEAFF.

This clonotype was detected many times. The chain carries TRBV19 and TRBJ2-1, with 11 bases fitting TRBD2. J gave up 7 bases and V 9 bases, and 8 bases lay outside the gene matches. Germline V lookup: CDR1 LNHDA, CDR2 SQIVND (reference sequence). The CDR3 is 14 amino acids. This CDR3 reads CASRLAGSKNEQFF. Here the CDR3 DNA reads TGTGCCAGCAGACTAGCGGGAAGTAAGAATGAGCAGTTCTTC.